This T cell receptor (beta chain) was identified during a study of blood T cell repertoires in COVID-19. Study-wide context: COVID-19 samples collected from the United States, Italy and Spain covered acute and convalescent phases.

The CDR3 spans 14 residues. Germline V gene data show CDR1 as SGHRS and CDR2 as YFSETQ. Between the trimmed V and J ends, which lost 7 bases and 2 bases, there was a span of 12 bases. Original handling: Reference gene primers were amplified, and this amplification served to estimate nucleated cell counts. The repertoire was sequenced with immunoSEQ multiplex PCR; TCRdb's copy has only in-frame clones and lacks some. The D gene and trimming were derived from the DNA, and the V and J assignments and clone size from that table. The data show a few hundred thousand clones, about 90% seen once. Individuals aged about 18 to 95 years were recruited from 20 to 25 US areas. Exposed enrollees encountered a COVID-19 case at some point within 2 weeks before study entry.

Specimen: PBMCs or T cells enriched from blood (not recorded which). The chain uses TRBV5-1 and TRBJ2-2; no reliable D call. The receptor comes from a woman between 50 and 59 years old who had been exposed to COVID-19. CDR3: CASELEINTGELFF. The CDR3 bases are TGCGCCAGCGAGTTAGAAATTAACACCGGGGAGCTGTTTTTT.